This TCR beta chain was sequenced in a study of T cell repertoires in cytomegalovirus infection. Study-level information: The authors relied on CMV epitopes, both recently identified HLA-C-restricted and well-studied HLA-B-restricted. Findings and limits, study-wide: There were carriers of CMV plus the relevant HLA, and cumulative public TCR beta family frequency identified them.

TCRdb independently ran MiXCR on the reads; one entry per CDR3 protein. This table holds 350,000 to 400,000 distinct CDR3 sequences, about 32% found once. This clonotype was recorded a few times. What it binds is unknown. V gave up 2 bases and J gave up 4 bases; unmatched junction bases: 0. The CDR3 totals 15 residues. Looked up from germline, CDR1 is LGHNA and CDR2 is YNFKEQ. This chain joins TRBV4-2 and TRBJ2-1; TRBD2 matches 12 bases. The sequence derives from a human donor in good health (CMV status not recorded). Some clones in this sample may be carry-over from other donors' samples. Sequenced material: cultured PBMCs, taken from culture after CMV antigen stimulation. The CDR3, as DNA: TGTGCCAGCAGCCAAACTAGCGGGGGGTACAATGAGCAGTTCTTC. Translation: CASSQTSGGYNEQFF.